One and the same sample provided the 28 T cell receptor beta chains below, sequenced in a study of graft-versus-host responses after intestinal transplantation. Repertoires were generated with immunoSEQ multiplex PCR, while TCRdb's copy carries only in-frame clones and drops some. The sample lists approximately 40,000 clones; around 90% were seen once. Specimen: PBMCs, collected about 330 days after intestinal transplant. The origin of the receptors is a human patient who received an intestinal transplant, so some T cells may come from the graft donor.

The V call is TRBV18, the J call TRBJ2-7; D is uncertain. This CDR3 contains 12 residues. Trimming shortened V by 2 bases and J by 2 bases, and 4 bases separated the two germline ends. Germline CDR1 reads KGHSH; CDR2 reads LQKENI. CDR3 coding DNA: TGTGCCAGCTCACCAAGACCCTACGAGCAGTACTTC. The encoded protein is CASSPRPYEQYF.

This chain uses TRBV29-1 with TRBJ1-1; 8 positions match TRBD1. CDR3 length: 17 residues. Germline V lookup: CDR1 SQVTM, CDR2 ANQGSEA. The CDR3 protein is CRALRQGARKMNTEAFF. In nucleotides, the CDR3 is TGCAGGGCTCTACGGCAGGGGGCCCGTAAGATGAACACTGAAGCTTTCTTT. Full variable domain (remainder filled in from reference TRBV29-1 and TRBJ1-1): SAVISQKPSRDICQRGTSLTIQCQVDSQVTMMFWYRQQPGQSLTLIATANQGSEATYESGFVIDKFPISRPNLTFSTLTVSNMSPEDSSIYLCRALRQGARKMNTEAFFGQGTRLTVV.

CDR3 coding DNA: TGTGCCAGCAGTGCGGGACAGGGAGCCACTGAAGCTTTCTTT. This sequence encodes CASSAGQGATEAFF. The chain couples TRBV25-1 to TRBJ1-1; 9 positions agree with TRBD1. Per the germline V gene, CDR1 is MGHDK and CDR2 is SYGVNS. The CDR3 consists of 14 residues. With V trimmed by 4 bases and J by 4 bases, 4 bases remained unmatched. The whole variable domain, remainder taken from reference TRBV25-1 and TRBJ1-1, is EADIYQTPRYLVIGTGKKITLECSQTMGHDKMYWYQQDPGMELHLIHYSYGVNSTEKGDLSSESTVSRIRTEHFPLTLESARPSHTSQYLCASSAGQGATEAFFGQGTRLTVV.

This sequence joins TRBV28 and TRBJ2-7; D uncertain. Germline-derived CDR1 and CDR2 are MDHEN and SYDVKM. With 10 bases removed from V and 1 base from J, the gap between germline ends came to 8 bases. The CDR3 spans 11 residues. The CDR3 coding sequence is TGTGCCATCCAGAGGTCCTACGAGCAGTACTTC. Protein: CAIQRSYEQYF. Filled out from reference TRBV28 and TRBJ2-7, the complete variable domain reads DVKVTQSSRYLVKRTGEKVFLECVQDMDHENMFWYRQDPGLGLRLIYFSYDVKMKEKGDIPEGYSVSREKKERFSLILESASTNQTSMYLCAIQRSYEQYFGPGTRLTVT.

The V gene is TRBV27, the J gene TRBJ2-7; D could derive from TRBD1 or TRBD2 (5 bases each). CDR1 and CDR2 from the germline V gene are MNHEY and SMNVEV (reference sequence). Trimming stripped 5 bases from V and 3 bases from J, with 14 bases between. The CDR3 covers 14 residues. Here the CDR3 DNA reads TGTGCCAGCAGTCCACGGGGCACCCTCTACGAGCAGTACTTC. Its translation: CASSPRGTLYEQYF.

The chain is built from TRBV6-5 and TRBJ2-5; possibly TRBD1 for D (6 bases). The V end lost 5 bases, the J end lost 0 bases, and 7 bases lay between the germline ends. The germline CDR1 and CDR2 sequences are MNHEY and SVGAGI. This CDR3 is built from 13 residues. The CDR3 coding sequence is TGTGCCAGCAGTACAGGGTACCAAGAGACCCAGTACTTC. Translation gives CASSTGYQETQYF.

The genes are TRBV6-5 and TRBJ2-7; D is perhaps TRBD1 (5 bases). The V and J ends lost 3 bases and 2 bases respectively, with 11 bases between them. The germline V gene has CDR1 MNHEY and CDR2 SVGAGI. This CDR3 has 14 residues. CDR3 coding DNA: TGTGCCAGCAGTTATCGGCAGGGTACCTACGAGCAGTACTTC. This sequence encodes CASSYRQGTYEQYF.

The chain uses TRBV5-4 and TRBJ1-1; tentatively, D is TRBD1 (6 bases). The CDR3 length is 13 residues. The ends were cut back, 2 bases at V and 1 base at J, with 6 bases in the middle. Germline CDR1 is SGHNT and CDR2 is YYREEE (reference sequence). CDR3 DNA: TGTGCCAGCAGCTTCAGGGGGAACACTGAAGCTTTCTTT. The encoded protein is CASSFRGNTEAFF.

DNA for the CDR3: TGTGCCAGAACTAATAGCGGGAGGGCAACAGATACGCAGTATTTT. Translation gives CARTNSGRATDTQYF. The chain combines TRBV2 with TRBJ2-3; 11 bases match TRBD2. Trimming removed 9 bases from V and 3 bases from J; junction bases left unmatched: 8. The CDR3 sequence is 15 residues long. Germline CDR1 reads SNHLY; CDR2 reads FYNNEI.

This chain uses TRBV5-6 with TRBJ2-5; maybe TRBD1 (6 bases). Germline assignment: CDR1 SGHDT and CDR2 YYEEEE. Trimming left V 4 bases short and J 3 bases short, with 13 bases between. This CDR3 comprises 14 residues. CDR3: CASSPLAGEETQYF. CDR3 nucleotides: TGTGCCAGCAGCCCCTTGGCAGGGGAAGAGACCCAGTACTTC.

Only one count was recorded for this clone. This sequence joins TRBV9 and TRBJ2-7, with D uncertain. V was pared by 5 bases and J by 1 base, with 28 bases between. Germline CDR1 reads SGDLS; CDR2 reads YYNGEE. The CDR3 is made up of 19 amino acids. The CDR3 sequence is CASRHPVAGPSPLSYEQYF. CDR3 bases: TGTGCCAGCAGACACCCAGTGGCAGGACCCTCACCTTTATCCTACGAGCAGTACTTC.

The chain uses TRBV12-2 and TRBJ2-1; no DNA check was done on the table's D call, TRBD1. TRBV12-2 represents a pseudogene. This CDR3 comprises 13 residues. CDR3 region: CASRLAQTNEQFF. CDR3 in DNA: TGTGCAAGTCGCTTAGCACAGACGAATGAGCAGTTCTTC.

Here the CDR3 reads CASSDSSTNTYNEQFF. The CDR3 DNA reads as TGTGCCAGCAGCGATAGTAGTACAAATACCTACAATGAGCAGTTCTTC. The chain combines TRBV7-9 with TRBJ2-1; no reliable D call. There are 16 residues in the CDR3. Trimming took 5 bases from V and 2 from J, leaving 16 bases between them. Per germline, CDR1 SEHNR and CDR2 FQNEAQ (reference sequence). The full variable domain, with the rest looked up from reference TRBV7-9 and TRBJ2-1, is DTGVSQNPRHKITKRGQNVTFRCDPISEHNRLYWYRQTLGQGPEFLTYFQNEAQLEKSRLLSDRFSAERPKGSFSTLEIQRTEQGDSAMYLCASSDSSTNTYNEQFFGPGTRLTVL.

This chain connects TRBV28 to TRBJ2-3; 7 bases are a match to TRBD2. This CDR3 has 14 residues. Germline-derived CDR1 and CDR2 are MDHEN and SYDVKM. V was pared by 3 bases and J by 2 bases, with 2 bases of the junction left unmatched. The chain's CDR3 is CASSLAGDTDTQYF. In DNA, the CDR3 is TGTGCCAGCAGTTTGGCGGGAGACACAGATACGCAGTATTTT.

The chain employs TRBV28 and TRBJ2-3, with TRBD2 as a possible D gene (5 bases). V was shortened by 6 bases and J by 0 bases, with 13 bases between the two germline ends. The CDR3 covers 15 residues. Germline V gene data show CDR1 as MDHEN and CDR2 as SYDVKM. CDR3 DNA sequence: TGTGCCAGCAGGGGGAGAAGTGACAGCACAGATACGCAGTATTTT. Its translation is CASRGRSDSTDTQYF. Full variable domain (rest looked up from reference TRBV28 and TRBJ2-3): DVKVTQSSRYLVKRTGEKVFLECVQDMDHENMFWYRQDPGLGLRLIYFSYDVKMKEKGDIPEGYSVSREKKERFSLILESASTNQTSMYLCASRGRSDSTDTQYFGPGTRLTVL.

Only a few counts were recorded for this clone. V is TRBV6-5 and J is TRBJ2-6; no firm D call. The germline V and J ends were trimmed by 2 bases and 0 bases, with 5 bases remaining between them. The CDR3 has 15 amino acids. Germline V CDR1 and CDR2: MNHEY, SVGAGI. The CDR3 loop is CASSYAHSGANVLTF. DNA of the CDR3: TGTGCCAGCAGTTACGCACACTCTGGGGCCAACGTCCTGACTTTC.

This rearrangement joins TRBV10-1 to TRBJ1-1; 8 nucleotides agree with TRBD1. The CDR3 covers 18 residues. Germline V gene sequence: CDR1 WNHNN, CDR2 SYGVQD (reference sequence). The V and J ends lost 3 bases and 5 bases, in that order; junction bases with no gene match: 17. The CDR3 reads CASSDPPGQELWGTEAFF. DNA of the CDR3: TGCGCCAGCAGTGACCCGCCGGGACAGGAATTATGGGGGACTGAAGCTTTCTTT.

V is TRBV18 and J is TRBJ1-5; TRBD1 might be the D (5 bases). V lost 4 bases to trimming and J lost 0 bases, with 13 bases between them. This CDR3 comprises 16 residues. Germline CDR1 is KGHSH and CDR2 is LQKENI. CDR3 in DNA: TGTGCCAGCTCACTATATGGGGCAGGTAGCAATCAGCCCCAGCATTTT. This encodes CASSLYGAGSNQPQHF.

As concerns this clone: An end of the junction differs from the germline gene, which may be a read error. This sequence joins TRBV14 and TRBJ1-2; D is possibly TRBD1 (6 bases). Germline assignment: CDR1 SGHDN and CDR2 FVKESK. This CDR3 region has 12 residues. The CDR3 loop reads CASSPPDRTAVF. The CDR3 nucleotides are TGTGCCAGCAGCCCCCCCGACAGGACGGCCGTCTTC. The full variable domain, with the rest looked up from reference TRBV14 and TRBJ1-2, is EAGVTQFPSHSVIEKGQTVTLRCDPISGHDNLYWYRRVMGKEIKFLLHFVKESKQDESGMPNNRFLAERTGGTYSTLKVQPAELEDSGVYFCASSPPDRTAVFGSGTRLTVV.

This chain uses TRBV10-2 with TRBJ1-5; TRBD1 matches at 7 bases. The CDR3 sequence is 15 residues long. Per germline, CDR1 WSHSY and CDR2 SAAADI. Trimming cost V 2 bases and J 5 bases; bases outside gene matches: 6. CDR3 protein: CASSEQGGTYQPQHF. The CDR3 DNA reads TGCGCCAGCAGTGAGCAGGGGGGAACCTATCAGCCCCAGCATTTT.

This rearrangement joins TRBV30 to TRBJ2-1, with 10 bases lining up with TRBD2. Germline values: CDR1 GTSNPN, CDR2 SVGIG (reference sequence). The junction had 10 bases not matched to a gene; V was cut back by 1 base and J by 4 bases. The CDR3 length is 17 residues. The CDR3 is CAWSDGASGSRYNEQFF. In nucleotides, the CDR3 is TGTGCCTGGAGTGATGGGGCTAGCGGGAGTAGGTACAATGAGCAGTTCTTC. The full variable domain, its missing parts supplied by reference TRBV30 and TRBJ2-1, is SQTIHQWPATLVQPVGSPLSLECTVEGTSNPNLYWYRQAAGRGLQLLFYSVGIGQISSEVPQNLSASRPQDRQFILSSKKLLLSDSGFYLCAWSDGASGSRYNEQFFGPGTRLTVL.

This sequence joins TRBV4-1 and TRBJ2-1, with 7 bases that match TRBD1. Germline CDR1 reads MGHRA; CDR2 reads YSYEKL. Trimming took 4 bases from V and 5 from J; bases not matched to a gene: 11. This CDR3 comprises 16 residues. This CDR3 reads CASSRQGRGMDNEQFF. The CDR3 bases are TGCGCCAGCAGCCGGCAGGGCAGGGGGATGGACAATGAGCAGTTCTTC.

The J gene is TRBJ1-5, the V gene TRBV28, with 8 bases fitting TRBD1. The length of the CDR3 is 14 residues. The J segment lost 7 bases and the V segment lost 3 bases, leaving 5 bases of the junction unmatched. Germline V gene sequence: CDR1 MDHEN, CDR2 SYDVKM. The chain's CDR3 is CASSLDREGQPQHF. In DNA, the CDR3 is TGTGCCAGCAGTTTGGACAGGGAGGGGCAGCCCCAGCATTTT.

Turning to this clone: The junction differs from germline at one of its ends, possibly a read error. V and J are TRBV11-2 and TRBJ2-7; 9 bases are a match to TRBD1. Germline loops: CDR1 SGHAT, CDR2 FQNNGV. This CDR3 has 11 residues. DNA for the CDR3: TGTGCCAGCAGCTTAGGGACAGGGGCCTTCTTC. This encodes CASSLGTGAFF.

The rearrangement links TRBV5-3 to TRBJ1-1, with D possibly matching TRBD1 (6 bases). TRBV5-3 is an open reading frame, and its role is uncertain. This CDR3 spans 16 amino acids. Trimming stripped 4 bases from V and 2 bases from J, with 18 bases between. CDR3 amino acids: CARSPVGQTFNTEAFF. For the CDR3, the DNA is TGTGCCAGAAGCCCGGTAGGACAGACATTTAACACTGAAGCTTTCTTT.

The rearrangement uses TRBV10-3 and TRBJ1-1; TRBD1 matches 8 bases. Germline CDR1 and CDR2: ENHRY and SYGVKD. This CDR3 region has 13 residues. J was trimmed by 1 base and V by 9 bases; bases with no gene match: 4. CDR3 DNA: TGTGCCATATCTGGGACAGGGAACACTGAAGCTTTCTTT. It is translated as CAISGTGNTEAFF.

The chain employs TRBV6-5 and TRBJ2-7; no clear D. V was trimmed by 8 bases and J by 4 bases, leaving 9 bases between them. Germline CDR1 and CDR2: MNHEY and SVGAGI. The CDR3 is made up of 11 amino acids. The CDR3 sequence: CASQDQYEQYF. In nucleotides, the CDR3 is TGTGCCAGCCAGGACCAATACGAGCAGTACTTC.

The chain recombines TRBV9 with TRBJ2-5; 9 bases align to TRBD2. With 0 bases clipped from V and 5 bases from J, the junction kept 8 bases outside the gene matches. Germline V CDR1 and CDR2: SGDLS, YYNGEE. This CDR3 comprises 16 residues. The CDR3 sequence is CASSVDWAGGLETQYF. The DNA for the CDR3 is TGTGCCAGCAGCGTAGACTGGGCGGGGGGGCTGGAGACCCAGTACTTC.